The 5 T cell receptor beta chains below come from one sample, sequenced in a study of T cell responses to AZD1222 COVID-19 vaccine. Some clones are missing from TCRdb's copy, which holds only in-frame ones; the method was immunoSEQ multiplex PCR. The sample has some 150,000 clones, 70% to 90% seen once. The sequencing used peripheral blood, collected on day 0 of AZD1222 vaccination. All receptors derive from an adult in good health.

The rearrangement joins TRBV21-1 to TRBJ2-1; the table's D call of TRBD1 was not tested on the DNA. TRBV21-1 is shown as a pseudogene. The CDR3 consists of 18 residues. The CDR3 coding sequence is TGTGCCAGCAGGGGGACAGGGTCAGACCCGTCACCCTACAATGAGCAGTTCTTC. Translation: CASRGTGSDPSPYNEQFF.

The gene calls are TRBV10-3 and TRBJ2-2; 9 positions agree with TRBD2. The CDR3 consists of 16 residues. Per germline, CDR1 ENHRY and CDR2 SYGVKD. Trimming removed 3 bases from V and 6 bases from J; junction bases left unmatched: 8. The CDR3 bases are TGTGCCATCAGTGAAATGGCGGGAGGGCGTTCCGGGGAGCTGTTTTTT. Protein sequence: CAISEMAGGRSGELFF.

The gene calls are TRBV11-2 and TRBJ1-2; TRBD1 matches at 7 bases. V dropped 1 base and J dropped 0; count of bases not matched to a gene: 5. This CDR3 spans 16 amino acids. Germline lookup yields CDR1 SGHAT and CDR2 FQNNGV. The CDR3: CASSLGRTGTNYGYTF. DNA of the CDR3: TGTGCCAGCAGCTTAGGGAGGACAGGTACTAACTATGGCTACACCTTC.

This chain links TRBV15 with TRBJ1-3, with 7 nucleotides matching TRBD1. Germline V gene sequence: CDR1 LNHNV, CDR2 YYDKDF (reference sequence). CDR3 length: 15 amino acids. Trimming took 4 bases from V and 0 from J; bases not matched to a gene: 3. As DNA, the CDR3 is TGTGCCACCAGCAAGGGACAGCACTCTGGAAACACCATATATTTT. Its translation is CATSKGQHSGNTIYF. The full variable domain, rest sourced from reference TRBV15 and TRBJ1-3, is DAMVIQNPRYQVTQFGKPVTLSCSQTLNHNVMYWYQQKSSQAPKLLFHYYDKDFNNEADTPDNFQSRRPNTSFCFLDIRSPGLGDTAMYLCATSKGQHSGNTIYFGEGSWLTVV.

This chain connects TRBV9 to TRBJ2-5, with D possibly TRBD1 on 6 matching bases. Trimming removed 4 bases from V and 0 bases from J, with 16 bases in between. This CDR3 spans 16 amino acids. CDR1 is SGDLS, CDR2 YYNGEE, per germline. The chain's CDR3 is CASSYSRDKHQETQYF. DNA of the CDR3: TGTGCCAGCAGCTACTCCCGGGACAAACACCAAGAGACCCAGTACTTC.